A single sample gave rise to the 5 T cell receptor beta chains below, sequenced in a study of blood T cell repertoires in COVID-19. Generated by immunoSEQ multiplex PCR, the TCRdb table keeps only in-frame clones and is missing some. This sample carries 280,000 or so clones, about four fifths of them seen once, and the ten largest clones take roughly a tenth. Sequencing was carried out using peripheral blood. Every receptor here comes from a woman aged 50 to 65 who had recovered from COVID-19.

This clone appeared a single time. The chain carries TRBV11-2 and TRBJ1-1, with D possibly TRBD1 on 6 matching bases. Trimming stripped 5 bases from V and 8 bases from J, with 18 bases between. The length of the CDR3 is 14 residues. CDR1 and CDR2 (germline): SGHAT, FQNNGV. The CDR3 spells CASSPLTGRAEAFF. CDR3 coding DNA: TGTGCCAGCAGCCCCTTAACAGGGAGAGCCGAAGCTTTCTTT.

The chain links TRBV19 to TRBJ2-1; TRBD1 agrees at 9 bases. Germline values: CDR1 LNHDA, CDR2 SQIVND (reference sequence). V shed 5 bases, J shed 6 bases, and the junction held 11 bases outside the gene matches. The CDR3 has 16 residues. The DNA of the CDR3 is TGTGCCAGTAGTCGAGGGAGGGGACAGGGAATCAATGAGCAGTTCTTC. Encoded protein: CASSRGRGQGINEQFF.

The V and J genes are TRBV28 and TRBJ2-7, with 9 bases fitting TRBD1. CDR1 is MDHEN, CDR2 SYDVKM, per germline. The junction had 7 bases not matched to a gene; V was cut back by 7 bases and J by 0 bases. This CDR3 is built from 15 residues. The CDR3 protein is CASNRPGQGSYEQYF. The CDR3 bases are TGTGCCAGCAACAGACCGGGACAGGGCTCCTACGAGCAGTACTTC.

The table lists this clone with a few counts. V and J are TRBV18 and TRBJ1-5, with a tentative D call TRBD1 (5 bases). V was pared by 5 bases and J by 2 bases, with 10 bases between. Germline lookup yields CDR1 KGHSH and CDR2 LQKENI. The CDR3 consists of 14 residues. The DNA of the CDR3 is TGTGCCAGCTCAGGAGGGGTAGGCAATCAGCCCCAGCATTTT. This sequence encodes CASSGGVGNQPQHF.

The rearrangement uses TRBV28 and TRBJ2-7; 11 bases line up with TRBD1. The CDR3 consists of 13 residues. Germline V CDR1 and CDR2: MDHEN, SYDVKM. The V segment lost 7 bases and the J segment 4 bases; nucleotides outside the gene matches: 3. Here the CDR3 reads CASTWDRGYEQYF. CDR3 nucleotides: TGTGCCAGCACCTGGGACAGGGGGTACGAGCAGTACTTC.